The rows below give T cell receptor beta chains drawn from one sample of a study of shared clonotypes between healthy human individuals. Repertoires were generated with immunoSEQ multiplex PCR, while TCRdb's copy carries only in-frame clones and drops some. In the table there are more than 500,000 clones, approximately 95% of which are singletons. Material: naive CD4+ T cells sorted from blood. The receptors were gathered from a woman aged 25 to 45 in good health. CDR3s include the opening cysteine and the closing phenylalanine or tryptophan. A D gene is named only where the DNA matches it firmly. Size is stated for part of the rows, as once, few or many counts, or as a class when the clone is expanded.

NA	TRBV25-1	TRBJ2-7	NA	TGTGCCAGCAGTGCGCAGATGGAATACGAGCAGTACTTC	CASSAQMEYEQYF
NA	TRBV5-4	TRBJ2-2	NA	TGTGCCAGCAGCTTACAGGAGGGCACCGGGGAGCTGTTTTTT	CASSLQEGTGELFF
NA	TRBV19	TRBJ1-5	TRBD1	TGTGCCAGTAGCAGAGGACAGGGAAATCAGCCCCAGCATTTT	CASSRGQGNQPQHF
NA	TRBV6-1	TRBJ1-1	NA	TGTGCCAGCAGTGAAATTGGCACAGGGCTCACTGAAGCTTTCTTT	CASSEIGTGLTEAFF
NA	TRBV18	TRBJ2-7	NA	TGTGCCAGCTCACCGCGGGGCAGGGAAACTTTCTACGAGCAGTACTTC	CASSPRGRETFYEQYF
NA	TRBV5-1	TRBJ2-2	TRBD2	TGCGCCAGCAGCTTGACTAGCGGGTTTAGTACCGGGGAGCTGTTTTTT	CASSLTSGFSTGELFF
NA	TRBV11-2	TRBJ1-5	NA	TGTGCCAGCAGCTCAGTAAGCAATCAGCCCCAGCATTTT	CASSSVSNQPQHF
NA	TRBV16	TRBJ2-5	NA	TGTGCCAGCAGCCAAGGGCAGAAACAAGAGACCCAGTACTTC	CASSQGQKQETQYF
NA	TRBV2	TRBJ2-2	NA	TGTGCCAGCAGTGAAAAGTGGCTAGCCGGGGAGCTGTTTTTT	CASSEKWLAGELFF
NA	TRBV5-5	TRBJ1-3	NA	TGTGCCAGCAGGGTGGGACTCACGAGCTCTGGAAACACCATATATTTT	CASRVGLTSSGNTIYF
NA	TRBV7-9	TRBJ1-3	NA	TGTGCCAGCAGCTACCCCTCTGGAAACACCATATATTTT	CASSYPSGNTIYF
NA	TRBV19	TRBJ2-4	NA	TGTGCCAGTAGTCAAGGCCCAGGCCTTCCCTTAGCCAAAAACATTCAGTACTTC	CASSQGPGLPLAKNIQYF
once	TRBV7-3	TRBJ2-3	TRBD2	TGTGCCAGCAGCTTAGGGACTAGCGGGAGGAGGACAGATACGCAGTATTTT	CASSLGTSGRRTDTQYF
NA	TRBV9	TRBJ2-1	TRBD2	TGTGCCAGCAGCGTTAATAGCGGGACCAATGAGCAGTTCTTC	CASSVNSGTNEQFF
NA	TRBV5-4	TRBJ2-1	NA	TGTGCCAGCAGCTTGGGCCTCCCCAGTGAGCAGTTCTTC	CASSLGLPSEQFF
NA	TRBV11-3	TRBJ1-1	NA	TGTGCCAGCAGCTTAGCGACAGACACTGAAGCTTTCTTT	CASSLATDTEAFF
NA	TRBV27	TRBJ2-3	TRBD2	TGTGCCAGCAGTTTATACAGGACTAGCGGGGGTACGCAGTATTTT	CASSLYRTSGGTQYF
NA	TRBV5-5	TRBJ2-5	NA	TGTGCCAGCAGCCTTATAGCGACAGCCCGGGAGACCCAGTACTTC	CASSLIATARETQYF
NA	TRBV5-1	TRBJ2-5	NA	TGCGCCAGCAGCCCCGGGAGAGTGGACGAGACCCAGTACTTC	CASSPGRVDETQYF
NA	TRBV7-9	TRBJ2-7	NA	TGTGCCAGCAGCTCCGACGTTAGCAAAACCTACGAGCAGTACTTC	CASSSDVSKTYEQYF
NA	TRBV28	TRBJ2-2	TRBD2	TGTGCCAGCCTCAGGGAGGGCACCGGGGAGCTGTTTTTT	CASLREGTGELFF
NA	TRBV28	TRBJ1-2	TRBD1	TGTGCCAGCAGCTATATTCCGGGACAGGGGGATAATGGCTACACCTTC	CASSYIPGQGDNGYTF
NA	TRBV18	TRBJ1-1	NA	TGTGCCAGCTCACCCAGTGACATTGGGGACACTGAAGCTTTCTTT	CASSPSDIGDTEAFF
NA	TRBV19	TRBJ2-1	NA	TGTGCCAGTAGTATGAGACGGGATGGGGCTGAGCAGTTCTTC	CASSMRRDGAEQFF
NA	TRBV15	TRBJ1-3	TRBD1	TGTGCCACCAGTTACGATTATACAGGGGCTGGAAACACCATATATTTT	CATSYDYTGAGNTIYF
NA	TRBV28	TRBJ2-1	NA	TGTGCCAGTCTCGGGTTTTCGGGAGAGCAGTTCTTC	CASLGFSGEQFF
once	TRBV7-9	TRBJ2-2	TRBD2	TGTGCCAGCAGTCAAGTTAGCGGGAGATATACCGGGGAGCTGTTTTTT	CASSQVSGRYTGELFF
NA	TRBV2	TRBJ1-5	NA	TGTGCCAGCCGGGGAGAACCATATAGCAATCAGCCCCAGCATTTT	CASRGEPYSNQPQHF
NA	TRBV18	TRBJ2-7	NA	TGTGCCAGCTCACCAGACTCCTACGAGCAGTACTTC	CASSPDSYEQYF
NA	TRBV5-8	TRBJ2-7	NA	TGTGCCAGCAGCGCCGAGGGACTCGGCTCCTACGAGCAGTACTTC	CASSAEGLGSYEQYF
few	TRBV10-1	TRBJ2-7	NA	TGCGCCAGCAGTGAGTCTGGCAGCTACGAGCAGTACTTC	CASSESGSYEQYF
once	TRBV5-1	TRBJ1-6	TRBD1	TGCGCCAGCAGCTTGGGACAGGGGGCAAGTTCACCCCTCCACTTT	CASSLGQGASSPLHF
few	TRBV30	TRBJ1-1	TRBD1	TGTGCCTGGAACAGGGGGGTTCGCACTGAAGCTTTCTTT	CAWNRGVRTEAFF
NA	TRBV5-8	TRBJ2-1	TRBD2	TGTGCCAGCAGCTTTTCCCTGGTGGGTAGCGGGAGGTATGACAATGAGCAGTTCTTC	CASSFSLVGSGRYDNEQFF
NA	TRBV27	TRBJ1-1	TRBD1	TGTGCCAGCAGTCCTAACAAGGGGACAGACAACACTGAAGCTTTCTTT	CASSPNKGTDNTEAFF
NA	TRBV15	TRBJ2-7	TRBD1	TGTGCCACCAGCAGAGAGAGACAGGGCCCTATCGAGCAGTACTTC	CATSRERQGPIEQYF
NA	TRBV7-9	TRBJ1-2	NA	TGTGCCAGCATCGGGTCCGCGGGCTATGGCTACACCTTC	CASIGSAGYGYTF
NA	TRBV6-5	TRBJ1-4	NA	TGTGCCAGCAGTTTGTCCAGGGCGACTAATGAAAAACTGTTTTTT	CASSLSRATNEKLFF
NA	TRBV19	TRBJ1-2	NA	TGTGCCAGTAGTATCGGGTGGACAGCTAACTATGGCTACACCTTC	CASSIGWTANYGYTF
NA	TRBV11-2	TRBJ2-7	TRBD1	TGTGCCAGCAGCCCTTCCGGGCAGGGGGTCGACGAGCAGTACTTC	CASSPSGQGVDEQYF
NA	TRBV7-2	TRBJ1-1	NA	TGTGCCAGCAGCGCCAATAGGAACACTGAAGCTTTCTTT	CASSANRNTEAFF
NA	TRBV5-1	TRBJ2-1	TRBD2	TGCGCCAGCAGCCCCTGGACTAGCGGGAGGAGGAGCTCCTACAATGAGCAGTTCTTC	CASSPWTSGRRSSYNEQFF
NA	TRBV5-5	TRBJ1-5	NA	TGTGCCAGCAGCTTTTTGGTGGGTTCGGGCAATCAGCCCCAGCATTTT	CASSFLVGSGNQPQHF
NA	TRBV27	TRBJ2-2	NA	TGTGCCAGCAGTTTTCATATCCGCGGCACCGGGGAGCTGTTTTTT	CASSFHIRGTGELFF
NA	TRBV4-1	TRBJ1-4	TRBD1	TGCGCCAGCAGCCAGGGACAGGGGGCTGAAAAACTGTTTTTT	CASSQGQGAEKLFF
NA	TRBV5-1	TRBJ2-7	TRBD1	TGCGCCAGCAGCCCGGGACAGGTCGCGCGCTACGAGCAGTACTTC	CASSPGQVARYEQYF
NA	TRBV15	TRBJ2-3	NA	TGTGCCACCAGCAGAGGGTCTCCATGGGATACGCAGTATTTT	CATSRGSPWDTQYF
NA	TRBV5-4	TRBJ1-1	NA	TGTGCCAGCAGCTTAACAGCGAACACTGAAGCTTTCTTT	CASSLTANTEAFF